This paragraph reports one T cell receptor beta chain. It lacks a known antigen. It has no much larger one-base neighbor in the sample; base qualities were not kept. The sample is drawn from a study of blood T cell repertoires in COVID-19 (dated by TCRdb to the early 2020s). Background for the entire study: Samples from collaborators originated in the United States, Italy and Spain and spanned both the acute and convalescent phases of COVID-19. The sample metadata nearly always contained a de-identified subject ID, COVID-19 status, age in years and sex. The dataset comprised deeply sampled blood TCRbeta repertoires from subjects exposed to, actively infected with, or recovered from COVID-19. Where HLA class I and class II types were available, the types were taken from metadata supplied by the sample provider, not from assay-based typing. The material from the prospective study consisted of cDNA or gDNA derived from T cells, B-cell-depleted T cells, or PBMCs. Samples came from the ongoing ImmuneRACE study (first 160 participants) plus 1,254 subjects from 6 global collaborators. The repertoires were released in a freely available public database meant as a resource for research on the immune response to SARS-CoV-2.

The immunoSEQ Assay, a bias-controlled multiplex PCR, was used to amplify TCRbeta CDR3 regions from genomic DNA. In the paper's pipeline: Within the assay, amplification of reference gene primers was used to estimate how many nucleated cells each sample contained. To quantify the absolute abundance of each unique TCRbeta CDR3 rearrangement, sequence reads were collapsed and filtered. For each sample, productive Simpson clonality was calculated as the square root of Simpson's diversity index over productive rearrangements. Drawn from immuneACCESS, this table holds only the in-frame rearrangements with V and J called that TCRdb kept. Clones are partly lost; checked studies trace under half to an unresolved V gene and leave the rest unexplained. That table is the source of V, J and clone size, and D and trimming were worked out from the DNA. This sample comprises about 220,000 clones, 82% of them detected only once. The top ten clones comprise roughly 5.1% of the sample.

Broader findings and caveats from the paper: The quantity of clinical and demographic metadata differed by source and by participant and was supplied without curation.

The germline V gene provides CDR1 SGHVS and CDR2 FQNEAQ. The V and J ends are trimmed by 1 base and 4 bases, leaving 10 bases between them. The CDR3 goes from the cysteine to the phenylalanine over 14 residues. Only the CDR3 DNA is retained, 42 bases long and in frame from the first base. In Seattle, one collaborating source enrolled patients while the infection was active and tracked those patients longitudinally over the course of disease. Whole blood was collected in K2EDTA tubes by collaborating institutions according to the institutions' own protocols. For TCRbeta analysis, collaborators shipped samples in one of three forms: frozen whole blood, isolated PBMCs, or DNA extracted from either of those sample types.

The chain couples TRBV7-8 to TRBJ2-5; the D gene lacks a confident call. The receptor comes from a woman aged 65 to 85 with COVID-19, enrolled during active disease. Sequences were obtained from peripheral blood. The encoded CDR3 is CASSLGAQRETQYF. The DNA is TGTGCCAGCAGCTTAGGGGCTCAGAGAGAGACCCAGTACTTC.